The 17 T cell receptor beta chains in this list originate from one sample, sequenced in a study of immune characteristics of hereditary and idiopathic chronic pancreatitis. Produced via immunoSEQ multiplex PCR; TCRdb's table is partial and in-frame only. The sample shows hundreds of clones, 50% to 75% of them seen only once. Sequenced: pancreas tissue. Receptors were obtained from a human donor who was a deceased organ donor serving as a healthy control.

The chain employs TRBV7-8 and TRBJ1-2; D gene uncertain. V was shortened by 1 base and J by 3 bases, with 6 bases between the two germline ends. Per germline, CDR1 SGHVS and CDR2 FQNEAQ. The CDR3 has 13 residues. DNA of the CDR3: TGTGCCAGCAGCTTAGGTACAGACTATGGCTACACCTTC. Translation: CASSLGTDYGYTF.

The J gene is TRBJ1-6, the V gene TRBV19; maybe TRBD1 (6 bases). The germline gives CDR1 LNHDA, CDR2 SQIVND (reference sequence). The CDR3 totals 15 residues. V was shortened by 5 bases and J by 5 bases, with 13 bases between the two germline ends. In nucleotides, the CDR3 is TGTGCCAGTAGTCCAGGGACACTCAATAATTCACCCCTCCACTTT. Translating it yields CASSPGTLNNSPLHF.

The CDR3 loop reads CASSQEERGFDEQYF. In nucleotides, the CDR3 is TGCGCCAGCAGCCAAGAGGAGAGGGGCTTCGACGAGCAGTACTTC. The chain joins TRBV4-1 to TRBJ2-7; D could derive from TRBD1 or TRBD2 (5 bases each). CDR1 is MGHRA, CDR2 YSYEKL, per germline. This CDR3 comprises 15 residues. Trimming shortened V by 0 bases and J by 5 bases, and 14 bases separated the two germline ends.

The chain couples TRBV27 to TRBJ1-1, with unresolved D. The ends were cut back, 3 bases at V and 3 bases at J, with 14 bases in the middle. CDR1 and CDR2 from the germline V gene are MNHEY and SMNVEV (reference sequence). CDR3 length: 15 residues. CDR3 bases: TGTGCCAGCAGTTTTAACTACAAGGAGGACACTGAAGCTTTCTTT. This translates into CASSFNYKEDTEAFF.

V is TRBV10-3 and J is TRBJ2-3; D remains unclear. Germline V gene lookup returns CDR1 ENHRY and CDR2 SYGVKD. There are 15 residues in the CDR3. Deletions cut 6 bases from V and 0 bases from J, with 13 bases between. For the CDR3, the DNA is TGTGCCATCAGAGATGACACGATTAGCACAGATACGCAGTATTTT. This sequence encodes CAIRDDTISTDTQYF.

The V call is TRBV7-8, the J call TRBJ1-1, with D possibly being TRBD1 (6 bases). The germline V and J ends were trimmed by 8 bases and 0 bases, with 7 bases remaining between them. CDR3 length equals 12 residues. CDR1 is SGHVS and CDR2 is FQNEAQ in the germline V gene. CDR3 bases: TGTGCCAGCGGGGGCTTGAACACTGAAGCTTTCTTT. Translation gives CASGGLNTEAFF.

The V call is TRBV2, the J call TRBJ2-2, with a possible D match to TRBD1 (5 bases). CDR1 is SNHLY and CDR2 is FYNNEI in the germline V gene. V was trimmed by 6 bases and J by 7 bases, leaving 15 bases between them. The CDR3 totals 14 residues. CDR3 bases: TGTGCCAGCAGCGGCCAGGGTCGTGGCGGGGAGCTGTTTTTT. Amino acid sequence: CASSGQGRGGELFF.

The chain employs TRBV29-1 and TRBJ2-7; D is possibly TRBD2 (6 bases). The V end was cut by 6 bases, the J end by 4 bases, with 13 bases between. The CDR3 totals 12 residues. Germline V CDR1 and CDR2: SQVTM, ANQGSEA. The CDR3 region is CSVAGTYYEQYF. The DNA for the CDR3 is TGCAGCGTAGCAGGGACTTATTACGAGCAGTACTTC.

V is TRBV5-4 and J is TRBJ2-1, with D perhaps matching TRBD2 (6 bases). Trimming took off 0 bases at V and 4 bases at J, with 11 bases between the two ends. CDR1 and CDR2 (germline): SGHNT, YYREEE (reference sequence). This CDR3 is built from 15 residues. The CDR3 region is CASSLVSGQYNEQFF. The DNA of the CDR3 is TGTGCCAGCAGCTTGGTTAGCGGCCAGTACAATGAGCAGTTCTTC.

By share, this clone ranks as large. The gene calls are TRBV12-3 or TRBV12-4 and TRBJ2-4; D tentatively reads TRBD1 or TRBD2 (5 bases each). V lost 3 bases to trimming and J lost 5 bases, with 5 bases between them. The CDR3 length is 12 residues. Here the CDR3 reads CASSLGENIQYF. As DNA, the CDR3 is TGTGCCAGCAGTTTGGGGGAAAACATTCAGTACTTC.

This clone was observed a single time. The CDR3 DNA sequence: TGTGCCAGCAGCGGGGACGGGGAGCAGTACTTC. This gives the protein CASSGDGEQYF. The chain is built from TRBV9 and TRBJ2-7; TRBD1 or TRBD2 may be the D gene (5 bases each). Germline V gene sequence: CDR1 SGDLS, CDR2 YYNGEE. There are 11 residues in the CDR3. V shed 3 bases and J shed 7 bases, with 8 bases lying between them.

This clone was found once. The chain links TRBV7-6 to TRBJ2-5, with 12 nucleotides matching TRBD2. Germline V lookup: CDR1 SGHVS, CDR2 FNYEAQ. This CDR3 spans 18 amino acids. Germline trimming cut 4 bases from V and 5 bases from J; bases unmatched to any gene: 14. The CDR3 coding sequence is TGTGCCAGCAGCTCCCTGTCTCCGGGACTAGCGGGCGGCGAGACCCAGTACTTC. Translated: CASSSLSPGLAGGETQYF.

J is TRBJ2-1 and V is TRBV6-5; 11 bases fit TRBD2. The CDR3 has 15 amino acids. Germline V gives CDR1 MNHEY, CDR2 SVGAGI. V was pared by 0 bases and J by 9 bases, with 4 bases of the junction left unmatched. The CDR3 bases are TGTGCCAGCAGTTACTCGTTTACTAGCGGGGGTGAGCAGTTCTTC. It encodes CASSYSFTSGGEQFF.

This sequence joins TRBV24-1 and TRBJ1-2; D not resolved. The V gene's germline CDR1 is KGHDR and CDR2 SFDVKD. The V and J ends lost 4 bases and 4 bases respectively, with 6 bases between them. The CDR3 extends over 12 amino acids. The CDR3 DNA follows: TGTGCCACCAGTGACGGTCGCTATGGCTACACCTTC. Its protein product is CATSDGRYGYTF.

Regarding this clone: This CDR3 is also generated by other DNA sequences in the sample. This sequence joins TRBV30 and TRBJ2-7; D is perhaps TRBD1 or TRBD2 (5 bases each). CDR1 is GTSNPN, CDR2 SVGIG, per germline (reference sequence). The V end was cut by 0 bases, the J end by 2 bases, with 8 bases between. The CDR3 contains 13 residues. The CDR3, as DNA: TGTGCCTGGAGTGTTTCGGGGCCCTACGAGCAGTACTTC. Its protein product is CAWSVSGPYEQYF. The whole variable domain, filled in from reference TRBV30 and TRBJ2-7, reads SQTIHQWPATLVQPVGSPLSLECTVEGTSNPNLYWYRQAAGRGLQLLFYSVGIGQISSEVPQNLSASRPQDRQFILSSKKLLLSDSGFYLCAWSVSGPYEQYFGPGTRLTVT.

This sequence joins TRBV9 and TRBJ1-1, with D possibly TRBD1 on 5 matching bases. The V gene lost 0 bases and the J gene lost 4 bases, with 10 bases spanning the gap. Germline-derived CDR1 and CDR2 are SGDLS and YYNGEE. The CDR3 is 14 residues long. In DNA, the CDR3 is TGTGCCAGCAGCGTAGGGGCAGGGACCACTGAAGCTTTCTTT. It translates to CASSVGAGTTEAFF.

This clone was seen a handful of times. This rearrangement joins TRBV29-1 to TRBJ2-1; 8 bases line up with TRBD2. The junction had 5 bases not matched to a gene; V was cut back by 0 bases and J by 1 base. Germline loops: CDR1 SQVTM, CDR2 ANQGSEA. CDR3 length equals 16 residues. The CDR3 spells CSVEDNAGGSYNEQFF. CDR3 nucleotide sequence: TGCAGCGTTGAAGATAATGCGGGAGGTTCCTACAATGAGCAGTTCTTC.